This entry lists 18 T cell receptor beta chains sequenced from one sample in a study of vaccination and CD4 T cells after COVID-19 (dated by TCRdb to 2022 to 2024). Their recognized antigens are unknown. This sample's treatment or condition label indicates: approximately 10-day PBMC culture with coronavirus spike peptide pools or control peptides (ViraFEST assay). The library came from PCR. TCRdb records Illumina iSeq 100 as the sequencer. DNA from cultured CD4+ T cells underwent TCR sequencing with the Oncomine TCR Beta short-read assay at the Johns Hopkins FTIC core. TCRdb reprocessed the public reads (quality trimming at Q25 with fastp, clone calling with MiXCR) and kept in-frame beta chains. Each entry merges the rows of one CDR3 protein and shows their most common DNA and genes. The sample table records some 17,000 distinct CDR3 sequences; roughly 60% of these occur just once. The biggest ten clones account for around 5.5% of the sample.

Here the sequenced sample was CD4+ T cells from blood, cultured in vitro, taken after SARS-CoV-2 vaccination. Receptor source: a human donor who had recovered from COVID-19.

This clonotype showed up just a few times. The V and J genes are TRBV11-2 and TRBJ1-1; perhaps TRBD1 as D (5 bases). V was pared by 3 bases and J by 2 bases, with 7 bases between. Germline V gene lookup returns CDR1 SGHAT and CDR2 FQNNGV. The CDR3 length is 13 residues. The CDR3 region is CASSFGHNTEAFF. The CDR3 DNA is TGTGCCAGCAGCTTCGGACACAACACTGAAGCTTTCTTT. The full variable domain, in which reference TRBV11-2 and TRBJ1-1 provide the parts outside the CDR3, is EAGVAQSPRYKIIEKRQSVAFWCNPISGHATLYWYQQILGQGPKLLIQFQNNGVVDDSQLPKDRFSAERLKGVDSTLKIQPAKLEDSAVYLCASSFGHNTEAFFGQGTRLTVV.

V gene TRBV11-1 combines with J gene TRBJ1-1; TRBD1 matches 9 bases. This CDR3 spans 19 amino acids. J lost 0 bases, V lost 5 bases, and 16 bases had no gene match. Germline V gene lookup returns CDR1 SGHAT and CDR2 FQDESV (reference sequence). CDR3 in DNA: TGTGCCAGCAGCCGCGGAGGGCCGGGACAGGGTGTCATGAACACTGAAGCTTTCTTT. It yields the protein CASSRGGPGQGVMNTEAFF.

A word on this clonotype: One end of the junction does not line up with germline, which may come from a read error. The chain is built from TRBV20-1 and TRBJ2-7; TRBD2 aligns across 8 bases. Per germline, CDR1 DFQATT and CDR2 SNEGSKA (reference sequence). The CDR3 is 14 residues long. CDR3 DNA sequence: TGCAGTGCTAGAGGGCTAGCGGGCTCCTACGAGCTGTACTTC. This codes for CSARGLAGSYELYF.

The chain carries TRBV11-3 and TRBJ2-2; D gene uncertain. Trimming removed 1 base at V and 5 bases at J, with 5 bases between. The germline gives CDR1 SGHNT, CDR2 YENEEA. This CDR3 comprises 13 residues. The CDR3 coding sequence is TGTGCCAGCAGCTTAGTTCAAACCGGGGAGCTGTTTTTT. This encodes CASSLVQTGELFF. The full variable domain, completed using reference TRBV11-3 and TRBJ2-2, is EAGVVQSPRYKIIEKKQPVAFWCNPISGHNTLYWYLQNLGQGPELLIRYENEEAVDDSQLPKDRFSAERLKGVDSTLKIQPAELGDSAVYLCASSLVQTGELFFGEGSRLTVL.

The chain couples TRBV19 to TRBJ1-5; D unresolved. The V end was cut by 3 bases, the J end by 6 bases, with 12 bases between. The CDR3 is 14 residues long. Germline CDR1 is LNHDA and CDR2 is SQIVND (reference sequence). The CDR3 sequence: CASSITSRGQPQHF. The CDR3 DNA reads TGTGCCAGTAGTATTACGTCCCGGGGTCAGCCCCAGCATTTT.

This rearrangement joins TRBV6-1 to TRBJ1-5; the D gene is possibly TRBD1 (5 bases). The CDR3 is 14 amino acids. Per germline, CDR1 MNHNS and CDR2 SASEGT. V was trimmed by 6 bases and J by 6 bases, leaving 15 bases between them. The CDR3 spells CASSPRGGTQPQHF. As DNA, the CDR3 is TGTGCCAGCAGCCCCCGGGGGGGAACTCAGCCCCAGCATTTT.

CDR3 coding DNA: TGTGCCAGCAGCTTGGGCCCGGCCAATGAGCAGTTCTTC. Translation: CASSLGPANEQFF. This chain connects TRBV5-5 to TRBJ2-1; D is ambiguous. CDR3 length: 13 residues. Per the germline V gene, CDR1 is SGHKS and CDR2 is YYEKEE (reference sequence). Trimming took off 0 bases at V and 6 bases at J, with 7 bases between the two ends.

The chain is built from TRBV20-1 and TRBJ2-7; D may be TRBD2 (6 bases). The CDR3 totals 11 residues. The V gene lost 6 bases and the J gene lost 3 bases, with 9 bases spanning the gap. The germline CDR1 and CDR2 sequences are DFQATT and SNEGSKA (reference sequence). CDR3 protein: CSAPRGYEQYF. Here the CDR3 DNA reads TGCAGTGCCCCGCGGGGCTACGAGCAGTACTTC.

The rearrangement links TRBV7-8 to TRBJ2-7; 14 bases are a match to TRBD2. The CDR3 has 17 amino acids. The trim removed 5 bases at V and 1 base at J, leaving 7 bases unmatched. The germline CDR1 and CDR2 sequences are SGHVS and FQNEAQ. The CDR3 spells CASSQRRLAGGSYEQYF. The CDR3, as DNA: TGTGCCAGCAGCCAACGCCGACTAGCGGGGGGGTCCTACGAGCAGTACTTC.

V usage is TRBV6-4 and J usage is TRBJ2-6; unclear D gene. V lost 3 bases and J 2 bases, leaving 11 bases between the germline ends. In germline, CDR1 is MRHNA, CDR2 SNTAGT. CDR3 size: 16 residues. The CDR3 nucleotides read TGTGCCAGCAGTGATAGCCGACTCACTGGGGCCAACGTCCTGACTTTC. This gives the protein CASSDSRLTGANVLTF.

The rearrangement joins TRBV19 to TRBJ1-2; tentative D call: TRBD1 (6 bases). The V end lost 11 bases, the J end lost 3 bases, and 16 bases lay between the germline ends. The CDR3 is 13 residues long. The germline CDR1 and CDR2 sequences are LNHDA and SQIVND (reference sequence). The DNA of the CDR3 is TGTGCCGCAGGCAGGGGAGTCGACTATGGCTACACCTTC. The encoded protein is CAAGRGVDYGYTF.

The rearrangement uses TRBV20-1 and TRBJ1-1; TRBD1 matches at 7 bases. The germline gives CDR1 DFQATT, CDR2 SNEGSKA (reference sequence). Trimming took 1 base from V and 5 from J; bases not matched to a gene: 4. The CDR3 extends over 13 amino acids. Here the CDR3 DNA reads TGCAGTGCTAGAGGACAGGGTCGGACTGAAGCTTTCTTT. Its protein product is CSARGQGRTEAFF.

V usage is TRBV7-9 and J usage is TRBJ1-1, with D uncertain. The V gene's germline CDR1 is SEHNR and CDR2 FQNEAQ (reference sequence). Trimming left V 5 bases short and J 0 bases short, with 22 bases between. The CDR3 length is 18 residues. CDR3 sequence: CASSPLGSPKGLNTEAFF. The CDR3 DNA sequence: TGTGCCAGCAGCCCACTTGGGTCCCCAAAGGGCCTGAACACTGAAGCTTTCTTT.

The CDR3 DNA reads TGTGCCAGTACCCTAGACCGCAGCTCCTACAATGAGCAGTTCTTC. It specifies CASTLDRSSYNEQFF. V gene TRBV19 combines with J gene TRBJ2-1; D unresolved. Trimming pared 7 bases from V and 0 bases from J, leaving 13 bases between. The CDR3 extends over 15 amino acids. Germline loops: CDR1 LNHDA, CDR2 SQIVND (reference sequence). Full variable domain (remainder filled in from reference TRBV19 and TRBJ2-1): DGGITQSPKYLFRKEGQNVTLSCEQNLNHDAMYWYRQDPGQGLRLIYYSQIVNDFQKGDIAEGYSVSREKKESFPLTVTSAQKNPTAFYLCASTLDRSSYNEQFFGPGTRLTVL.

The CDR3 loop is CASSLRISGGRVPPGELFF. CDR3 coding DNA: TGTGCCAGCAGCTTAAGAATCTCCGGCGGGAGAGTCCCGCCCGGGGAGCTGTTTTTT. V and J are TRBV7-3 and TRBJ2-2, with TRBD2 matching 7 bases. Looked up from germline, CDR1 is SGHTA and CDR2 is FQGTGA. This CDR3 has 19 amino acids. Trimming took 1 base from V and 6 from J; bases not matched to a gene: 17.

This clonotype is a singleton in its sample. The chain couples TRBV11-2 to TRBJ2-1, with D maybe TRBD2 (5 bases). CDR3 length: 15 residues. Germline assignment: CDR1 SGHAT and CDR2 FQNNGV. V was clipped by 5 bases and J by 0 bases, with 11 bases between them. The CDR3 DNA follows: TGTGCCAGCAGCCCGACGGGGATCTCCTACAATGAGCAGTTCTTC. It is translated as CASSPTGISYNEQFF.

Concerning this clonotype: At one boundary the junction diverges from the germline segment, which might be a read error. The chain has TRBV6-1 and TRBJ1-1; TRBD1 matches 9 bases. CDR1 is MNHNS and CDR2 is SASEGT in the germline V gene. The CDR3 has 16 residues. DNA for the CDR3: TGTGCCAGCAGACCCTCTACAGGGGGCTGGGGCACTGGAGCTTTCTTT. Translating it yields CASRPSTGGWGTGAFF.

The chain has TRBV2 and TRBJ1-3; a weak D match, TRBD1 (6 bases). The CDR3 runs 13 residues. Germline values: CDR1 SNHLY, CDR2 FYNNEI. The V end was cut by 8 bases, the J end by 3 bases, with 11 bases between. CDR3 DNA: TGTGCCAGCGCCGGGGGCATTGGAAACACCATATATTTT. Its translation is CASAGGIGNTIYF.